Presented here are 15 T cell receptor beta chains from one specimen sequenced in a study of blood T cell repertoires in COVID-19. The table came from immunoSEQ multiplex PCR; TCRdb's copy has only in-frame clones and leaves some out. The table has 110,000 to 150,000 clones, roughly 85% seen once. The sample consisted of PBMCs or T cells enriched from blood (not recorded which). These receptors originate from a man aged 45-60 years who had recovered from COVID-19.

This clone has just one count. This chain links TRBV28 with TRBJ2-5, with D perhaps TRBD1 (6 bases). V shed 4 bases and J shed 7 bases, with 19 bases lying between them. Germline lookup yields CDR1 MDHEN and CDR2 SYDVKM. The length of the CDR3 is 15 residues. CDR3 in amino acids: CASSSPYRVAGTQYF. CDR3 DNA sequence: TGTGCCAGCAGTTCCCCTTACAGGGTGGCGGGGACCCAGTACTTC.

This chain connects TRBV5-4 to TRBJ2-5, with D unclear. Per the germline V gene, CDR1 is SGHNT and CDR2 is YYREEE (reference sequence). This CDR3 contains 14 residues. V lost 0 bases, J lost 5 bases, and 11 bases lay in between. The CDR3 loop reads CASSLAGTRETQYF. CDR3 sequence (DNA): TGTGCCAGCAGCTTGGCAGGCACCCGGGAGACCCAGTACTTC.

The rearrangement uses TRBV18 and TRBJ1-4; D perhaps matches TRBD1 (5 bases). This CDR3 contains 19 residues. Trimming removed 1 base from V and 5 bases from J, with 23 bases in between. The germline gives CDR1 KGHSH, CDR2 LQKENI. CDR3 coding DNA: TGTGCCAGCTCACCACGGGGGGTCGTCTTGAGGGCGGCGAATGAAAAACTGTTTTTT. It codes for CASSPRGVVLRAANEKLFF.

The gene calls are TRBV2 and TRBJ2-1; D may be TRBD2 (6 bases). This CDR3 has 15 residues. Trimming removed 11 bases from V and 0 bases from J, with 17 bases in between. Germline CDR1 reads SNHLY; CDR2 reads FYNNEI. This CDR3 reads CARDFGRGSYNEQFF. The CDR3 nucleotides are TGTGCCCGGGACTTTGGGCGGGGCTCCTACAATGAGCAGTTCTTC.

The chain is built from TRBV18 and TRBJ1-4; D perhaps matches TRBD1 (6 bases). V gave up 6 bases and J gave up 2 bases, with 13 bases separating them. There are 15 residues in the CDR3. The germline V gene encodes CDR1 KGHSH and CDR2 LQKENI. The CDR3 here is CASSVAGATNEKLFF. The CDR3 DNA reads TGTGCCAGCTCCGTGGCAGGGGCGACTAATGAAAAACTGTTTTTT.

This sequence joins TRBV29-1 and TRBJ1-1; 7 bases are a match to TRBD1. V lost 7 bases to trimming and J lost 2 bases; unmatched junction nucleotides: 7. Germline CDR1 reads SQVTM; CDR2 reads ANQGSEA. The CDR3 length is 13 residues. As DNA, the CDR3 is TGCAGCGCATCTACAGGGGTCAACACTGAAGCTTTCTTT. It codes for CSASTGVNTEAFF.

The rearrangement uses TRBV27 and TRBJ2-5, with D perhaps TRBD1 (6 bases). This CDR3 region has 13 residues. The germline V gene encodes CDR1 MNHEY and CDR2 SMNVEV (reference sequence). V lost 3 bases and J lost 5, with 10 bases in between. The chain's CDR3 is CASSFYRDETQYF. As DNA, the CDR3 is TGTGCCAGCAGTTTCTACAGGGACGAGACCCAGTACTTC.

The J gene is TRBJ2-3, the V gene TRBV4-2; a possible D gene is TRBD2 (7 bases). This CDR3 region has 13 residues. Germline assignment: CDR1 LGHNA and CDR2 YNFKEQ. Trimming pared 8 bases from V and 7 bases from J, leaving 16 bases between. CDR3 residues: CASGGADLNTQYF. CDR3 DNA sequence: TGTGCCAGCGGGGGGGCCGATTTAAATACGCAGTATTTT.

This chain uses TRBV28 with TRBJ2-7; maybe TRBD1 (6 bases). CDR3 length equals 14 residues. Germline V lookup: CDR1 MDHEN, CDR2 SYDVKM. Between the trimmed V and J ends, which lost 5 bases and 2 bases, there was a span of 13 bases. In DNA form, the CDR3 reads TGTGCCAGCAGTCCCCATGGACAGACCTACGAGCAGTACTTC. Its protein product is CASSPHGQTYEQYF.

This rearrangement joins TRBV21-1 to TRBJ2-5; the D call in the table, TRBD2, was not verified against the DNA. TRBV21-1 counts as a pseudogene. This CDR3 contains 16 residues. The CDR3 nucleotides are TGTGCCAGCAGCTTTCATCGGGGGGCGCAAAAAGAGACCCAGTACTTC. It translates to CASSFHRGAQKETQYF.

CDR3 region: CASSLGSGRWGNIQYF. The CDR3 DNA reads TGTGCCAGCAGCTTAGGCTCCGGGAGGTGGGGCAACATTCAGTACTTC. J is TRBJ2-4 and V is TRBV7-2; 7 bases align to TRBD2. The germline V gene encodes CDR1 SGHTA and CDR2 FQGNSA. The V gene end was trimmed by 1 base and the J gene end by 7 bases; junction bases not matched to a gene: 10. This CDR3 spans 16 amino acids.

As DNA, the CDR3 is TGCGCCAGCGGTAACGGGTACAATGAGCAGTTCTTC. It is translated as CASGNGYNEQFF. The chain is built from TRBV5-1 and TRBJ2-1; D is uncertain. The CDR3 is 12 amino acids. Germline loops: CDR1 SGHRS, CDR2 YFSETQ. Trimming cost V 7 bases and J 4 bases, with 9 bases left between them.

V is TRBV7-2 and J is TRBJ1-1; TRBD1 matches 7 bases. Per germline, CDR1 SGHTA and CDR2 FQGNSA. The CDR3 has 15 residues. Losses at the gene ends were 6 bases for V and 0 bases for J; bases not matched to a gene: 7. CDR3 in amino acids: CASSGATGLNTEAFF. The CDR3 bases are TGTGCCAGCAGTGGGGCGACAGGGTTGAACACTGAAGCTTTCTTT.

The chain combines TRBV28 with TRBJ2-1; 10 bases line up with TRBD2. V shed 6 bases, J shed 7 bases, and the junction held 9 bases outside the gene matches. CDR1 MDHEN and CDR2 SYDVKM come from the germline V gene. The CDR3 runs 15 residues. Here the CDR3 reads CASRPGLAMLNEQFF. CDR3 nucleotide sequence: TGTGCCAGCAGGCCGGGACTAGCGATGTTAAATGAGCAGTTCTTC.

This chain joins TRBV7-2 and TRBJ1-2, with TRBD1 matching over 7 bases. Germline V gene data show CDR1 as SGHTA and CDR2 as FQGNSA. The length of the CDR3 is 16 residues. Trimming at V came to 6 bases and at J to 8 bases, leaving 18 bases not matched to a gene. The CDR3 protein is CASSRKGARVTWGYTF. The CDR3 DNA reads as TGTGCCAGCAGTCGCAAGGGGGCCCGCGTTACTTGGGGCTACACCTTC.